This is a list of T cell receptor beta chains from one sample in a study of T cells after yellow fever vaccination. One entry per CDR3 protein results from TCRdb running MiXCR on the 5' RACE reads. The sample includes 85,000 to 100,000 distinct CDR3 sequences, under 7% of them seen just once. Sequencing used CD8+ T cells sorted from PBMCs, obtained 10 days after the yellow fever booster vaccination. Source of these receptors: a man between 18 and 29 years old who received the YFV17D yellow fever vaccine. CDR3s include the opening cysteine and the closing phenylalanine or tryptophan. D genes are given only for firm matches. A clone size is listed for some rows: how often the clone was seen (once, few, many), or a class if it is expanded.

clone size	J gene	D gene	V gene	CDR3 protein	CDR3 DNA
-	TRBJ2-1	TRBD2	TRBV7-3	CASSLSGGTQFF	TGTGCCAGCAGCTTAAGCGGGGGGACGCAGTTCTTC
-	TRBJ1-6	-	TRBV5-5	CASSLDHSLPLPLHF	TGTGCCAGCAGCTTGGACCACAGCCTCCCGCTACCCCTCCACTTT
many	TRBJ2-5	-	TRBV7-8	CATREEGPETQYF	TGTGCCACCCGGGAAGAGGGACCAGAGACCCAGTACTTC
-	TRBJ1-1	TRBD1	TRBV6-1	CASSEAGDFIDRVPKNTEAFF	TGTGCCAGCAGTGAAGCGGGAGATTTTATCGACAGGGTCCCAAAAAACACTGAAGCTTTCTTT
-	TRBJ2-2	TRBD1	TRBV29-1	CSVRNRDSNTGELFF	TGCAGCGTCCGAAACCGGGACAGCAACACCGGGGAGCTGTTTTTT
few	TRBJ2-7	TRBD2	TRBV20-1	CSARVPLAGARYEQYF	TGCAGTGCTAGGGTTCCCCTAGCGGGGGCCCGATACGAGCAGTACTTC
-	TRBJ2-2	-	TRBV2	CASSGRPRKVGELFF	TGTGCCAGCAGTGGGAGACCCAGAAAGGTTGGGGAGCTGTTTTTT
many	TRBJ2-1	TRBD1	TRBV6-5	CASSYRDRGRAEQFF	TGTGCCAGCAGTTATAGGGACAGGGGGCGGGCTGAGCAGTTCTTC
-	TRBJ2-5	TRBD1	TRBV7-9	CASSLDRGWETQYF	TGTGCCAGCAGCTTGGACAGGGGTTGGGAGACCCAGTACTTC
many	TRBJ2-2	-	TRBV6-6	CASSYQEAGELFF	TGTGCCAGCAGTTACCAGGAGGCCGGGGAGCTGTTTTTT
-	TRBJ2-1	-	TRBV11-3	CASSLAGANYNEQFF	TGTGCCAGCAGCTTAGCAGGCGCCAACTACAATGAGCAGTTCTTC
many	TRBJ2-3	TRBD2	TRBV2	CASRDRTSGGASRDTQYF	TGTGCCAGCAGGGATCGGACTAGCGGGGGGGCTTCACGAGATACGCAGTATTTT
few	TRBJ2-4	-	TRBV21-1	CASSRARPLAKNIQYF	TGTGCCAGCAGCAGGGCGAGACCCCTAGCCAAAAACATTCAGTACTTC
many	TRBJ2-4	-	TRBV6-6	CAISPGRLGDIQYF	TGTGCCATCTCCCCAGGGCGGCTTGGGGACATTCAGTACTTC
-	TRBJ2-1	TRBD2	TRBV4-3	CASSQAGGLYNEQFF	TGCGCCAGCAGCCAGGCGGGGGGTCTCTACAATGAGCAGTTCTTC
few	TRBJ1-4	-	TRBV20-1	CSANMGDEKLFF	TGCAGTGCGAACATGGGGGATGAAAAACTGTTTTTT
-	TRBJ1-5	-	TRBV4-1	CASSQPPPGNQPQHF	TGCGCCAGCAGCCAACCCCCGCCCGGCAATCAGCCCCAGCATTTT
many	TRBJ2-3	-	TRBV12-3/TRBV12-4	CASSHFWDNTQYF	TGTGCCAGCAGTCACTTTTGGGACAATACGCAGTATTTT
-	TRBJ1-2	-	TRBV6-5	CASSPDRVYGYTF	TGTGCCAGCAGCCCCGATAGGGTCTATGGCTACACCTTC
few	TRBJ2-3	-	TRBV24-1	CATSTLGADTQYF	TGTGCCACCAGTACCCTCGGGGCAGATACGCAGTATTTT
few	TRBJ1-1	TRBD1	TRBV3-1	CASSPRTGSLTEAFF	TGTGCCAGCAGCCCCCGGACAGGCTCGCTCACTGAAGCTTTCTTT
few	TRBJ2-7	-	TRBV6-2/TRBV6-3	CASSYKDYHEQYF	TGTGCCAGCAGTTACAAGGACTACCACGAGCAGTACTTC
few	TRBJ2-5	TRBD1	TRBV20-1	CSARDFRGRHQETQYF	TGCAGTGCTAGAGATTTTAGGGGGCGACACCAAGAGACCCAGTACTTC
many	TRBJ2-2	-	TRBV6-5	CASSYVDSKPTGELFF	TGTGCCAGCAGTTACGTGGACAGCAAACCGACCGGGGAGCTGTTTTTT
-	TRBJ2-6	-	TRBV9	CASSVSGVSSGANVLTF	TGTGCCAGCAGCGTATCAGGGGTTTCCTCTGGGGCCAACGTCCTGACTTTC
-	TRBJ2-2	-	TRBV15	CATSTENTGELFF	TGTGCCACCTCGACAGAGAACACCGGGGAGCTGTTTTTT
-	TRBJ2-3	TRBD2	TRBV12-3/TRBV12-4	CASSITGGFSTDTQYF	TGTGCCAGCAGTATAACGGGGGGGTTTAGCACAGATACGCAGTATTTT
many	TRBJ2-6	TRBD1	TRBV5-4	CASSSRDRAGANVLTF	TGTGCCAGCAGCTCCCGGGACAGGGCTGGGGCCAACGTCCTGACTTTC
few	TRBJ2-3	-	TRBV6-6	CASSEWKGLSTDTQYF	TGTGCCAGCAGTGAATGGAAGGGGCTAAGCACAGATACGCAGTATTTT
-	TRBJ1-3	-	TRBV15	CATTHSGNTIYF	TGTGCCACCACCCACTCTGGAAACACCATATATTTT
few	TRBJ1-6	-	TRBV11-2	CASSPFPYNSPLHF	TGTGCCAGCAGCCCATTCCCCTATAATTCACCCCTCCACTTT
few	TRBJ2-3	-	TRBV9	CASSLREHELGDTQYF	TGTGCCAGCAGCCTCCGCGAACACGAGCTGGGAGATACGCAGTATTTT
-	TRBJ1-1	TRBD1	TRBV25-1	CASSDERGRETEAFF	TGTGCCAGCAGTGATGAGAGGGGGCGAGAAACTGAAGCTTTCTTT
-	TRBJ2-7	-	TRBV20-1	CSARDPGVGYEQYF	TGCAGTGCTAGAGACCCCGGGGTGGGCTACGAGCAGTACTTC
-	TRBJ2-3	TRBD2	TRBV20-1	CSARGLAEFTDTQYF	TGCAGTGCTAGAGGGCTAGCGGAGTTCACAGATACGCAGTATTTT
-	TRBJ1-2	TRBD1	TRBV15	CATSRDRQVRGNYGYTF	TGTGCCACCAGCAGAGATCGACAGGTCAGGGGGAACTATGGCTACACCTTC
-	TRBJ2-7	-	TRBV7-9	CASGSGGSYEQYF	TGTGCCAGCGGGAGTGGGGGCTCCTACGAGCAGTACTTC
many	TRBJ1-5	-	TRBV12-3/TRBV12-4	CASSLVLQDNQPQHF	TGTGCCAGCAGTTTAGTTCTACAGGACAATCAGCCCCAGCATTTT
-	TRBJ2-6	-	TRBV7-9	CASSLVDWPGANVLTF	TGTGCCAGCAGCTTGGTAGACTGGCCTGGGGCCAACGTCCTGACTTTC
few	TRBJ1-6	-	TRBV6-5	CASSYGTNSPLHF	TGTGCCAGCAGTTACGGAACCAATTCACCCCTCCACTTT